Listed below are T cell receptor beta chains from one sample, sequenced in a study of T cells in Graves' hyperthyroidism and ophthalmopathy. TCRdb called the multiplex PCR reads again in MiXCR, with one record for every CDR3 protein. In the table there are a few hundred thousand distinct CDR3 sequences, more than 15% of which are singletons. Specimen: blood. All receptors derive from a woman in her thirties or forties with Graves' ophthalmopathy. The CDR3 runs from the conserved cysteine through the conserved F or W. A D gene is named only where the DNA matches it firmly. Clone size appears in some rows only: once, few, many, or a class for an expanded clone.

CDR3 DNA	CDR3 protein	V gene	J gene	clone size	D gene
TGTGCCAGCAGCAGGGACGTCGGTATTACCTACGAGCAGTACTTC	CASSRDVGITYEQYF	TRBV7-2	TRBJ2-7	NA	NA
TGTGCCAGCAGCCAACTAGCGGGCGGACTGTACTTC	CASSQLAGGLYF	TRBV3-1	TRBJ2-7	many	TRBD2
TGTGCCACCAGCAGACCCGACAGGCAGAGGTTAATTCCCCAGCATTTT	CATSRPDRQRLIPQHF	TRBV15	TRBJ1-5	NA	NA
TGTGCCAGTAAAGTGAGGGATTCCTCCTATAATTCACCCCTCCACTTT	CASKVRDSSYNSPLHF	TRBV19	TRBJ1-6	few	NA
TGTGCCAGCAGTCAACCGGGACAGGGGGCTCTCTTGACCGGGGAGCTGTTTTTT	CASSQPGQGALLTGELFF	TRBV27	TRBJ2-2	NA	TRBD1
TGTGCCAGCAGCCAAGATTGGGCAGGGAGTAGGAACACTGAAGCTTTCTTT	CASSQDWAGSRNTEAFF	TRBV4-2	TRBJ1-1	NA	NA
TGTGCCAGCAGCGAGAGGAGGACAGGGGAAAGAAACACCATATATTTT	CASSERRTGERNTIYF	TRBV9	TRBJ1-3	NA	TRBD1
TGCAGTGCTAGAGAGGGGACCGACACCGGGGAGCTGTTTTTT	CSAREGTDTGELFF	TRBV20-1	TRBJ2-2	NA	NA
TGTGCCTGGAGTGTAATGACTGAAGCTTTCTTT	CAWSVMTEAFF	TRBV30	TRBJ1-1	many	NA
TGTGCCAGCAGCCACCCCGGACTAGCGGGGGTCCACTCCTACAATGAGCAGTTCTTC	CASSHPGLAGVHSYNEQFF	TRBV3-1	TRBJ2-1	many	TRBD2
TGTGCCAGCAGCTTATGGGGACTAGCGGGCCAAGAGACCCAGTACTTC	CASSLWGLAGQETQYF	TRBV7-2	TRBJ2-5	many	TRBD2
TGTGCCAGCAGCAAGGACAGAAGCAATGAGCGGTTCTTC	CASSKDRSNERFF	TRBV7-2	TRBJ2-1	NA	NA
TGCGCCAGCAGCCCCGAGGGGGTCAATGAAAAACTGTTTTTT	CASSPEGVNEKLFF	TRBV5-1	TRBJ1-4	few	NA
TGCGCCAGCAGCCACTCAGGGGTGGGCACTGAAGCTTTCTTT	CASSHSGVGTEAFF	TRBV4-1	TRBJ1-1	NA	NA
TGTGCCACCTCGGACAGAACCCTTAATGAAAAACTGTTTTTT	CATSDRTLNEKLFF	TRBV28	TRBJ1-4	many	NA
TGTGCCAGCAGCAAGGGACAGATATCTTTGAACACTGAAGCTTTCTTT	CASSKGQISLNTEAFF	TRBV2	TRBJ1-1	many	TRBD1
TGCAGCGTTGTTCGGGACTACGCCTACAATGAGCAGTTCTTC	CSVVRDYAYNEQFF	TRBV29-1	TRBJ2-1	few	TRBD2
TGTGCCAGCCCAGCTGGAACGGCAGATCAAGAGACCCAGTACTTC	CASPAGTADQETQYF	TRBV2	TRBJ2-5	many	NA
TGTGCCAGCTCGCCCAAGACAGGAGGGTATGGCTACACCTTC	CASSPKTGGYGYTF	TRBV18	TRBJ1-2	many	NA
TGTGCCACCGGAAGGGTGAAGAACACTGAAGCTTTCTTT	CATGRVKNTEAFF	TRBV15	TRBJ1-1	few	NA
TGTGCCAGCAGTGGACTAGGATCCTACGAGCAGTACTTC	CASSGLGSYEQYF	TRBV6-1	TRBJ2-7	many	NA
TGCAGTGCTGCCGGCGGGGCTTACAATGAGCAGTTCTTC	CSAAGGAYNEQFF	TRBV20-1	TRBJ2-1	many	NA
TGTGCCAGCAGCCAAAGCGGGGGAGGAGGTGAGCAGTTCTTC	CASSQSGGGGEQFF	TRBV7-3	TRBJ2-1	many	TRBD2
TGTGCCTGGAGTGAGGCAGGGTTTGGGCATAATTCACCCCTCCACTTT	CAWSEAGFGHNSPLHF	TRBV30	TRBJ1-6	few	NA
TGTGCCAGTAGTATAGAGGGACAGGGGGACTACGAGCAGTACTTC	CASSIEGQGDYEQYF	TRBV19	TRBJ2-7	NA	TRBD1
TGCGCCAGCAGCATCAGGCACAGCAACACCGGGGAGCTGTTTTTT	CASSIRHSNTGELFF	TRBV5-1	TRBJ2-2	NA	NA
TGTGCCAGCAATCACCTAGCGGGAGCCTGGAACAATGGGCAGTTCTTC	CASNHLAGAWNNGQFF	TRBV7-9	TRBJ2-1	NA	TRBD2
TGTGCCAGTAGTACCCGACGATACTCCTCTGGGGCCAACGTCCTGACTTTC	CASSTRRYSSGANVLTF	TRBV19	TRBJ2-6	few	NA
TGTGCCAGCAGCTCGGGACTAGCGGGAGGTGCGAACACCGGGGAGCTGTTTTTT	CASSSGLAGGANTGELFF	TRBV5-4	TRBJ2-2	few	TRBD2
TGTGCCAGCAGAGCTGCAACTAAAGGACTAGCGGGGGGGCCGCGGCAAGAGACCCAGTACTTC	CASRAATKGLAGGPRQETQYF	TRBV6-1	TRBJ2-5	few	TRBD2
TGCAGTGCTAGAGATCTAGGCGGATCCACAGATACGCAGTATTTT	CSARDLGGSTDTQYF	TRBV20-1	TRBJ2-3	many	NA
TGTGCCTGGAGTGGAGTGGACGAAAAACTGTTTTTT	CAWSGVDEKLFF	TRBV30	TRBJ1-4	many	NA
TGTGCCAGCAGTTTGAAGGGGACTGGAAACACCATATATTTT	CASSLKGTGNTIYF	TRBV28	TRBJ1-3	NA	NA